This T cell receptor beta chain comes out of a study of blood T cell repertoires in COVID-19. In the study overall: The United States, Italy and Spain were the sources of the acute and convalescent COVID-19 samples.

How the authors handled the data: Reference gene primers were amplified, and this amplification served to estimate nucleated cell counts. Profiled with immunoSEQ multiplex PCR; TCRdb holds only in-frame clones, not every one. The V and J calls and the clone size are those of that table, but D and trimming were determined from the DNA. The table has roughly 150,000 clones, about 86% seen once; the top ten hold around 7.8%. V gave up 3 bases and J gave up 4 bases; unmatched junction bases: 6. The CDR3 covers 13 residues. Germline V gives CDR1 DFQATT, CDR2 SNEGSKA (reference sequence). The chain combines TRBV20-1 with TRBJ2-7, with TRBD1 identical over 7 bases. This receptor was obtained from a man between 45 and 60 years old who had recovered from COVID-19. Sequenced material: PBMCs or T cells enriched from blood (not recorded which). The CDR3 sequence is CSASLTGVYEQYF. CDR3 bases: TGCAGTGCTAGTTTAACAGGGGTTTACGAGCAGTACTTC.